The rows below give T cell receptor beta chains drawn from one sample of a study of cytomegalovirus exposure and HLA in healthy donors. Profiled with immunoSEQ multiplex PCR; TCRdb holds only in-frame clones, not every one. Among 130,000 or so clones listed, more than 75% were seen once. Sample: PBMCs. These receptors all come from a male donor in good health and CMV-seronegative. Both conserved end residues are part of each CDR3. Fields, in order: D gene, clone size, J gene, V gene, CDR3 protein, CDR3 DNA. The D gene is left open where the match is weak. Only some rows state a clone size, as once, few, many or a class for expanded clones.

>.|.|TRBJ1-2|TRBV30
CAWSEVRLVRQDVNYGYTF
TGTGCCTGGAGTGAGGTTAGGTTGGTGAGACAGGACGTTAACTATGGCTACACCTTC
>.|.|TRBJ1-4|TRBV30
CAWSHPQGPNEKLFF
TGTGCCTGGAGTCACCCTCAGGGGCCCAATGAAAAACTGTTTTTT
>TRBD2|.|TRBJ2-1|TRBV9
CASGGSGGAGYNEQFF
TGTGCCAGTGGGGGTAGCGGGGGAGCGGGCTACAATGAGCAGTTCTTC
>.|.|TRBJ1-2|TRBV4-3
CASSQDMEGSVIHYGYTF
TGCGCCAGCAGCCAAGATATGGAGGGGTCAGTCATTCACTATGGCTACACCTTC
>TRBD1|.|TRBJ2-3|TRBV29-1
CSVSPGQGADTQYF
TGCAGCGTTTCGCCGGGACAGGGGGCAGATACGCAGTATTTT
>.|.|TRBJ2-2|TRBV10-2
CASSEYRTNTGELFF
TGCGCCAGCAGTGAGTACAGGACGAACACCGGGGAGCTGTTTTTT
>.|.|TRBJ1-2|TRBV6-6
CASSSWTANYGYTF
TGTGCCAGCAGTTCCTGGACTGCCAACTATGGCTACACCTTC
>.|.|TRBJ1-4|TRBV9
CASSVRANNEKLFF
TGTGCCAGCAGCGTCAGGGCTAATAATGAAAAACTGTTTTTT
>TRBD1|.|TRBJ2-5|TRBV6-1
CASKGTGRETQYF
TGTGCCAGCAAGGGGACAGGGAGGGAGACCCAGTACTTC
>.|.|TRBJ2-1|TRBV6-1
CASSESLASNEQFF
TGTGCCAGCAGTGAATCTCTAGCTAGCAATGAGCAGTTCTTC
>TRBD2|.|TRBJ2-1|TRBV25-1
CASSESGTSAEQFF
TGTGCCAGCAGTGAATCCGGGACTAGCGCTGAGCAGTTCTTC
>TRBD1|.|TRBJ2-7|TRBV5-1
CASSALTGDGEQYF
TGCGCCAGCAGCGCTTTAACAGGGGACGGCGAGCAGTACTTC
>.|.|TRBJ1-5|TRBV19
CASSITGNQPQHF
TGTGCCAGTAGTATAACAGGGAATCAGCCCCAGCATTTT
>TRBD2|.|TRBJ2-7|TRBV2
CASTLLAGGQSEQYF
TGTGCCAGCACCCTACTAGCGGGGGGGCAGTCCGAGCAGTACTTC
>.|.|TRBJ1-4|TRBV29-1
CSVYLGGSNEKLFF
TGCAGCGTTTACCTGGGGGGATCTAATGAAAAACTGTTTTTT
>TRBD1|.|TRBJ1-2|TRBV7-9
CASSRGQESSYGYTF
TGTGCCAGCAGCAGAGGACAGGAGTCTAGCTATGGCTACACCTTC
>.|.|TRBJ1-2|TRBV4-1
CASSQLTEYYGYTF
TGCGCCAGCAGCCAATTAACGGAGTACTATGGCTACACCTTC
>TRBD1|.|TRBJ1-2|TRBV30
CAWSRTGGRGNYGYTF
TGTGCCTGGAGTAGAACAGGGGGAAGGGGTAACTATGGCTACACCTTC
>.|.|TRBJ1-1|TRBV18
CASSPLAQGSNTEAFF
TGTGCCAGCTCACCATTGGCGCAGGGTAGTAACACTGAAGCTTTCTTT
>TRBD2|.|TRBJ2-5|TRBV10-3
CAISESSGGFEAQYF
TGTGCCATCAGTGAGTCGAGCGGGGGGTTTGAGGCCCAGTACTTC
>TRBD2|.|TRBJ2-1|TRBV11-2
CASSSQLLAGGNNEQFF
TGTGCCAGCAGCTCGCAACTACTAGCGGGGGGGAACAATGAGCAGTTCTTC
>TRBD1|.|TRBJ1-2|TRBV29-1
CSVGTGGSGGYTF
TGCAGCGTCGGGACAGGGGGTTCTGGTGGCTACACCTTC
>TRBD1|.|TRBJ1-2|TRBV29-1
CSVGLAGGYGYTF
TGCAGCGTCGGGCTGGCAGGGGGCTATGGCTACACCTTC
>.|.|TRBJ1-1|TRBV5-4
CASSLKRRSNTEAFF
TGTGCCAGCAGCTTGAAGAGGAGGTCGAACACTGAAGCTTTCTTT
>.|.|TRBJ2-5|TRBV19
CASSIRFEGTQYF
TGTGCCAGTAGTATTCGATTCGAGGGGACCCAGTACTTC
>TRBD1|.|TRBJ1-2|TRBV2
CAGVGQGDGYTF
TGTGCCGGAGTGGGACAGGGAGATGGCTACACCTTC
>.|few|TRBJ1-1|TRBV4-3
CASSQERSSNTEAFF
TGCGCCAGCAGCCAAGAGAGAAGTTCGAACACTGAAGCTTTCTTT
>.|.|TRBJ1-4|TRBV5-1
CASSPSQVTNEKLFF
TGCGCCAGCAGCCCCAGTCAGGTAACTAATGAAAAACTGTTTTTT
>TRBD1|few|TRBJ1-6|TRBV2
CASGQEFSPLHF
TGTGCCAGCGGACAGGAGTTTTCACCCCTCCACTTT
>.|.|TRBJ1-5|TRBV5-1
CASSPGEVSYSNQPQHF
TGCGCCAGCAGCCCTGGGGAGGTCTCCTATAGCAATCAGCCCCAGCATTTT
>.|.|TRBJ1-1|TRBV4-1
CASSQDLRGRADTEAFF
TGCGCCAGCAGCCAAGATTTGCGGGGAAGAGCGGACACTGAAGCTTTCTTT
>.|.|TRBJ2-4|TRBV6-5
CASSYSRGAVNIQYF
TGTGCCAGCAGTTACTCCCGGGGGGCCGTGAACATTCAGTACTTC
>.|once|TRBJ2-1|TRBV4-1
CASSRNQGTEQFF
TGCGCCAGCAGCCGGAACCAGGGTACTGAGCAGTTCTTC
>.|few|TRBJ1-2|TRBV4-1
CASSQPTRRGYTF
TGCGCCAGCAGCCAACCAACCCGGAGAGGCTACACCTTC
>TRBD2|.|TRBJ2-5|TRBV30
CALAGGLQETQYF
TGTGCCTTAGCGGGGGGCCTCCAAGAGACCCAGTACTTC
>TRBD2|few|TRBJ2-3|TRBV5-4
CASSGAGTTTDTQYF
TGTGCCAGCAGCGGAGCCGGGACTACCACAGATACGCAGTATTTT
>TRBD1|few|TRBJ1-4|TRBV5-6
CASSLLGTGAINEKLFF
TGTGCCAGCAGCCTCCTGGGGACAGGGGCCATCAATGAAAAACTGTTTTTT